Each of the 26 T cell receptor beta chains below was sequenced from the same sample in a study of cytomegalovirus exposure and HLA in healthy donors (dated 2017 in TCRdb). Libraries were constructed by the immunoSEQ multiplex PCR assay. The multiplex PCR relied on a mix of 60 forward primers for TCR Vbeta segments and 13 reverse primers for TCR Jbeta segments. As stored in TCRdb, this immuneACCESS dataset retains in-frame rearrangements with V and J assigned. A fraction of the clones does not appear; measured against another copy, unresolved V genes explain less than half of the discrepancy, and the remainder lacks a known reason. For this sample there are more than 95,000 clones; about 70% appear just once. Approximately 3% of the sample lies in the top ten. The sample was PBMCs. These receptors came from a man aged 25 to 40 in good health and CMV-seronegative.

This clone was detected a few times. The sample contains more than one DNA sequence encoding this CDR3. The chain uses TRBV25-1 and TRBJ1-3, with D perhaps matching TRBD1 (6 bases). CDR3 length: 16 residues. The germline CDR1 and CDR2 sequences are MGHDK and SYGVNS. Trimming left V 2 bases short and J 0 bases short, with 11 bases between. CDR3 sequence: CASSEQGLGSGNTIYF. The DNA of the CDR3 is TGTGCCAGCAGTGAACAGGGGCTAGGCTCTGGAAACACCATATATTTT.

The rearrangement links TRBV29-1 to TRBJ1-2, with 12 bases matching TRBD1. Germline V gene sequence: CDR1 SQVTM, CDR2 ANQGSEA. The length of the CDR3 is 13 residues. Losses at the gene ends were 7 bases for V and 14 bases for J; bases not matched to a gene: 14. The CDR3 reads CSAGPGQGAGGTF. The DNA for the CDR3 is TGCAGCGCCGGTCCGGGACAGGGGGCTGGCGGAACCTTC.

This chain's CDR3 is CASSLRLAEQFF. The CDR3 DNA follows: TGTGCCAGCAGTTTAAGACTAGCCGAGCAGTTCTTC. The V call is TRBV28, the J call TRBJ2-1; 7 bases match TRBD2. V shed 2 bases, J shed 10 bases, and the junction held 2 bases outside the gene matches. Germline CDR1 reads MDHEN; CDR2 reads SYDVKM. CDR3 length equals 12 residues.

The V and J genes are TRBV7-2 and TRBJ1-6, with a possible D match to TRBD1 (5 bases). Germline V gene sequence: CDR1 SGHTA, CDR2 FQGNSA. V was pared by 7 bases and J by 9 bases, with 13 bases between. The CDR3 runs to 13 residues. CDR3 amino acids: CASTGGSGSPLHF. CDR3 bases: TGTGCCAGCACGGGGGGTTCGGGTTCACCCCTCCACTTT. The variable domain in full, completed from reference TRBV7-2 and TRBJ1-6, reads GAGVSQSPSNKVTEKGKDVELRCDPISGHTALYWYRQSLGQGLEFLIYFQGNSAPDKSGLPSDRFSAERTGGSVSTLTIQRTQQEDSAVYLCASTGGSGSPLHFGNGTRLTVT.

CDR3 loop: CASSLSRTATYEQYF. In DNA, the CDR3 is TGTGCCAGCAGCTTAAGTAGGACAGCGACCTACGAGCAGTACTTC. This chain uses TRBV11-3 with TRBJ2-7; weak D call: TRBD1 (6 bases). Deletions cut 2 bases from V and 2 bases from J, with 13 bases between. The CDR3 is made up of 15 amino acids. The germline V gene has CDR1 SGHNT and CDR2 YENEEA. Looking up the rest from reference TRBV11-3 and TRBJ2-7 gives the full variable domain: EAGVVQSPRYKIIEKKQPVAFWCNPISGHNTLYWYLQNLGQGPELLIRYENEEAVDDSQLPKDRFSAERLKGVDSTLKIQPAELGDSAVYLCASSLSRTATYEQYFGPGTRLTVT.

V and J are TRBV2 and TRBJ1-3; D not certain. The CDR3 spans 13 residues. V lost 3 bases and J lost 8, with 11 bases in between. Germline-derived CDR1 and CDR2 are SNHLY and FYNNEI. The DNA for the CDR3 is TGTGCCAGCAGTGAGGAGGCTCTTGACACCATATATTTT. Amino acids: CASSEEALDTIYF.

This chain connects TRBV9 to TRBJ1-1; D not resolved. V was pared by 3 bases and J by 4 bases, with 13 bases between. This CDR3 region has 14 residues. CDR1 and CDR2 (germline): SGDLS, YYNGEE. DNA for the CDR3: TGTGCCAGCAGCGCGAATACCGGTCTCACTGAAGCTTTCTTT. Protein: CASSANTGLTEAFF.

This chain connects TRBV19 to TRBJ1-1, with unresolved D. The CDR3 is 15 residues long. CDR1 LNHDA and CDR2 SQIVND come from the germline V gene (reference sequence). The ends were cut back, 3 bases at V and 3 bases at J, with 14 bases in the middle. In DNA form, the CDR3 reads TGTGCCAGTAGTATTAGCGCCGGGTCGTACACTGAAGCTTTCTTT. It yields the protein CASSISAGSYTEAFF. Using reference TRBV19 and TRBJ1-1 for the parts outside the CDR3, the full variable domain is DGGITQSPKYLFRKEGQNVTLSCEQNLNHDAMYWYRQDPGQGLRLIYYSQIVNDFQKGDIAEGYSVSREKKESFPLTVTSAQKNPTAFYLCASSISAGSYTEAFFGQGTRLTVV.

The CDR3 DNA reads TGTGCCATCAGTGAGGCTAGCGGAAATGAGCAGTTCTTC. Its protein product is CAISEASGNEQFF. The chain joins TRBV10-3 to TRBJ2-1; TRBD2 aligns across 7 bases. Germline CDR1 ENHRY, CDR2 SYGVKD. Losses at the gene ends were 2 bases for V and 7 bases for J; bases not matched to a gene: 2. The CDR3 covers 13 residues.

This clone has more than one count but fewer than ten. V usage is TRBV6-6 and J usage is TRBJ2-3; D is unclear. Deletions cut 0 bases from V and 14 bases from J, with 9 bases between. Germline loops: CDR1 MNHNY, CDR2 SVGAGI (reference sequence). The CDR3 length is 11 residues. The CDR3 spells CASSYSPDWYF. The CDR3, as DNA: TGTGCCAGCAGTTACTCGCCAGATTGGTATTTT.

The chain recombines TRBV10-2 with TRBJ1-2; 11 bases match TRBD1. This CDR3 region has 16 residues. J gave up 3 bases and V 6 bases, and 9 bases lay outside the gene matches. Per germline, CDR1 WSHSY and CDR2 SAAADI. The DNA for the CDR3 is TGCGCCAGCAGCGACTTGGACAGGGGGCTCGACTATGGCTACACCTTC. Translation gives CASSDLDRGLDYGYTF.

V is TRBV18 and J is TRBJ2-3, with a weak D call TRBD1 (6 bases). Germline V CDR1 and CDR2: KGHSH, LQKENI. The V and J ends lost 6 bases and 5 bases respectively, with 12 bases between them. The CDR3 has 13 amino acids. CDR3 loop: CASSRDMGDTQYF. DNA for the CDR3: TGTGCCAGCTCCCGGGACATGGGAGATACGCAGTATTTT.

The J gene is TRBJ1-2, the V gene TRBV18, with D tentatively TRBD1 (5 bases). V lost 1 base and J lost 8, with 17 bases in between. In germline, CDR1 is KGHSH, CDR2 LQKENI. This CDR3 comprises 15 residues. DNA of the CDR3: TGTGCCAGCTCACCACTGCCCCAGGGCCTCGGAGGCTACACCTTC. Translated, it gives CASSPLPQGLGGYTF.

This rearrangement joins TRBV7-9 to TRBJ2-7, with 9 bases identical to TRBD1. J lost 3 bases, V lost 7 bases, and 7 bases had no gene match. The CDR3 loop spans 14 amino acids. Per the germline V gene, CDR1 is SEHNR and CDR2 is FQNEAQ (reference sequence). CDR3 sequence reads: CASTPGQGFYEQYF. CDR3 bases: TGTGCCAGCACCCCGGGACAGGGTTTCTACGAGCAGTACTTC.

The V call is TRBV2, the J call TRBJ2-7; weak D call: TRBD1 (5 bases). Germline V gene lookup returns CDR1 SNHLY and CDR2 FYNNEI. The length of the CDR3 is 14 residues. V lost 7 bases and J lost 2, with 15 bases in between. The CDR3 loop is CASNSWTRTYEQYF. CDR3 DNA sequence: TGTGCCAGCAATTCGTGGACAAGAACCTACGAGCAGTACTTC.

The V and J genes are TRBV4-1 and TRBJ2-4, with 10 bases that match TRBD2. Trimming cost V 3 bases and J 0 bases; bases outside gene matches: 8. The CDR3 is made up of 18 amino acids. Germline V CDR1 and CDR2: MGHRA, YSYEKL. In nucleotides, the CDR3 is TGCGCCAGCAGCCAGGGTTTAGCGGGAGGCCTAGCCAAAAACATTCAGTACTTC. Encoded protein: CASSQGLAGGLAKNIQYF.

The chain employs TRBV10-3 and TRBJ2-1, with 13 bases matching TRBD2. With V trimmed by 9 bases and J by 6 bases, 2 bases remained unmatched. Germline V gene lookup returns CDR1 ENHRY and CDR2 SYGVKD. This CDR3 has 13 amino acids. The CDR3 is CAIRLAGGNEQFF. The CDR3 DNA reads TGTGCCATTCGACTAGCGGGAGGCAATGAGCAGTTCTTC.

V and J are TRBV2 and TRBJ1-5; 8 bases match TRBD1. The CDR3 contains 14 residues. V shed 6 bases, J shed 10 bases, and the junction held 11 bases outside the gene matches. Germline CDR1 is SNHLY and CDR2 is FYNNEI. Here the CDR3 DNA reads TGTGCCAGCAGCCCTGCGGGACAGGCCGTCCCCCAGCATTTT. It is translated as CASSPAGQAVPQHF.

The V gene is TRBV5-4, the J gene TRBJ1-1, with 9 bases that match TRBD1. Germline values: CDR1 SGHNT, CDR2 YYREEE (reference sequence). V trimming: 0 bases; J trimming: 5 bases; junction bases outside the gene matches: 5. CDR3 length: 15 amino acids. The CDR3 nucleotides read TGTGCCAGCAGCTTGGACAGGGGGCTTAGGACTGAAGCTTTCTTT. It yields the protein CASSLDRGLRTEAFF.

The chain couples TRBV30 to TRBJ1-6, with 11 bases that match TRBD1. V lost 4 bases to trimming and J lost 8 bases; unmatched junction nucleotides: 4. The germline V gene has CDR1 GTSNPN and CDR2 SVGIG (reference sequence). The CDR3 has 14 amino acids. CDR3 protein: CAWIPGQGDSPLHF. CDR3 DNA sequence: TGTGCCTGGATCCCGGGACAGGGGGATTCACCCCTCCACTTT. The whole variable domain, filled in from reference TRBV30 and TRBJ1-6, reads SQTIHQWPATLVQPVGSPLSLECTVEGTSNPNLYWYRQAAGRGLQLLFYSVGIGQISSEVPQNLSASRPQDRQFILSSKKLLLSDSGFYLCAWIPGQGDSPLHFGNGTRLTVT.

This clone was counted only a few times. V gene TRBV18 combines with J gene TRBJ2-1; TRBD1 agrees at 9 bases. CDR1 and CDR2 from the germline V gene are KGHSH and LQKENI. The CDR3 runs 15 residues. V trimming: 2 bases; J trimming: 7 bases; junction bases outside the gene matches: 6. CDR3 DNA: TGTGCCAGCTCACCAAGGACAGGGGAATATAATGAGCAGTTCTTC. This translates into CASSPRTGEYNEQFF.

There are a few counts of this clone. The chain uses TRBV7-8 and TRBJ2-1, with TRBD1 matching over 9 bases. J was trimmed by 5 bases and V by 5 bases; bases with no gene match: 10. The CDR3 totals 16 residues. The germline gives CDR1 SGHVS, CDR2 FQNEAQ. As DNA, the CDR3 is TGTGCCAGCAGCCACCCGGACAGGGGTATGGACAATGAGCAGTTCTTC. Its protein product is CASSHPDRGMDNEQFF.

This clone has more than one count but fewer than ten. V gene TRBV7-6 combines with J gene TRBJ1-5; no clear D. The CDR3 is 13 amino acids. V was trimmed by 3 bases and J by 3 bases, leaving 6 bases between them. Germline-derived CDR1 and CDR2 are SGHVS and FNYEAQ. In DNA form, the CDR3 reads TGTGCCAGCAGCTTGAGTGACAATCAGCCCCAGCATTTT. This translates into CASSLSDNQPQHF.

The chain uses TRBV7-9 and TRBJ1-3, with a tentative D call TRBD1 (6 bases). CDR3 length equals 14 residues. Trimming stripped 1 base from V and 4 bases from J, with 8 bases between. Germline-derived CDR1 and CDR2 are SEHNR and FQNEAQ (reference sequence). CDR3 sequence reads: CASSLDRAGNTIYF. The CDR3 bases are TGTGCCAGCAGCTTAGACAGGGCCGGAAACACCATATATTTT.

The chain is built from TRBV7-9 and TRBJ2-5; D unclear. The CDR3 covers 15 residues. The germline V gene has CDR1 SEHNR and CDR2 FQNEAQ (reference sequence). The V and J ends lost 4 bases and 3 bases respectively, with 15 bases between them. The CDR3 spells CASSSLGHPEETQYF. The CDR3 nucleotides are TGTGCCAGCAGCTCGCTTGGGCACCCCGAAGAGACCCAGTACTTC.

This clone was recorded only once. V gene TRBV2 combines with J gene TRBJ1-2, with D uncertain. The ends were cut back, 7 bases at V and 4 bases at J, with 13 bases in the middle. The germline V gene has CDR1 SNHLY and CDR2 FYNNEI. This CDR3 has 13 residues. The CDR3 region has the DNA TGTGCCAGCACCCCCGGAGTACTCTATGGCTACACCTTC. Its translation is CASTPGVLYGYTF.